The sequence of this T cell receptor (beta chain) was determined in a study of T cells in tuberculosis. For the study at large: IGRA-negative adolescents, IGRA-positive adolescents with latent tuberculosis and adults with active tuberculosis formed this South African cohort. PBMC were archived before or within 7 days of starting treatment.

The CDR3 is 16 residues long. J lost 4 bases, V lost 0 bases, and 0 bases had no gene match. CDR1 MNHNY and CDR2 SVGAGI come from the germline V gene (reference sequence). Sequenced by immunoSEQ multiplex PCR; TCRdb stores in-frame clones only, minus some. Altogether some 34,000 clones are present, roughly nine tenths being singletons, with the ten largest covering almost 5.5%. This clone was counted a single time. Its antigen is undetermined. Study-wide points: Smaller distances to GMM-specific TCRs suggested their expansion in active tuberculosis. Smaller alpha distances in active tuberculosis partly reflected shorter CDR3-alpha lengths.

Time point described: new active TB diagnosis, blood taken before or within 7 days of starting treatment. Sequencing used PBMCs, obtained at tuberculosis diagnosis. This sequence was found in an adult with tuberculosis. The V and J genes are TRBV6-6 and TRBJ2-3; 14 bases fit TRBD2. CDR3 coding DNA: TGTGCCAGCAGTTACTCGACTAGCGGGGGGGCAGATACGCAGTATTTT. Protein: CASSYSTSGGADTQYF.